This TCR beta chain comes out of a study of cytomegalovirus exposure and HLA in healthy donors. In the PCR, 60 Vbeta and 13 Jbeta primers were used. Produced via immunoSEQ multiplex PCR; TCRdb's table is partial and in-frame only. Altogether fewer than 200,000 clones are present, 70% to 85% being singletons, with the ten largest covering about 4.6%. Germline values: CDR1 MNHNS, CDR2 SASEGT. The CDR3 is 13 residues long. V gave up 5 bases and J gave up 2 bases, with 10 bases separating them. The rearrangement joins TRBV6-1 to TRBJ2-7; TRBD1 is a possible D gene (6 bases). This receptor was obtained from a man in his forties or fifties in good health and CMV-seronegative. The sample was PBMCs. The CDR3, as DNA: TGTGCCAGCAGTTCTTGGACAGCCTACGAGCAGTACTTC. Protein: CASSSWTAYEQYF.